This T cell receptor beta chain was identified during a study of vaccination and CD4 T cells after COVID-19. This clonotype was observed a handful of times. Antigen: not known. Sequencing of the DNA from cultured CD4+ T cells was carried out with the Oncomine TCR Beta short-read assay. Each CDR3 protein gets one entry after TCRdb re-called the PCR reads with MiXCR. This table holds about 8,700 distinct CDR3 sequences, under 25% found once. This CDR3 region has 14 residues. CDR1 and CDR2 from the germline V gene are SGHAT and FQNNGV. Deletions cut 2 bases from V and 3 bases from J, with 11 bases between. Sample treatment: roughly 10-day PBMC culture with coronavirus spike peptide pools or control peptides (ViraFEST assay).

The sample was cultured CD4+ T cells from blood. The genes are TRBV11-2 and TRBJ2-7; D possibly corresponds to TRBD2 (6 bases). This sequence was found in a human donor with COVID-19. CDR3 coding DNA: TGTGCCAGCAGCTTACCGGGGGATAACTACGAGCAGTACTTC. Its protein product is CASSLPGDNYEQYF.